This is a list of T cell receptor beta chains from one sample in a study of blood T cell repertoires in COVID-19. The repertoire was sequenced with immunoSEQ multiplex PCR; TCRdb's copy has only in-frame clones and lacks some. The sample has some 90,000 clones, approximately 80% seen once; the top ten hold under 20%. Sequencing input: peripheral blood. The receptors come from a human donor in a cohort sampled during active COVID-19. The CDR3 runs from the conserved cysteine through the conserved F or W. A D gene is named only where the DNA matches it firmly. Size tells how often a clone was seen (once, few, many) or the class of an expanded clone, and some rows leave it out.

.	.	TRBV4-1	TRBJ2-2	CASSQGGLAGELFF	TGCGCCAGCAGCCAAGGGGGCCTAGCCGGGGAGCTGTTTTTT
TRBD1	.	TRBV18	TRBJ2-7	CASSPIEQGVEQYF	TGTGCCAGCTCACCAATAGAACAGGGGGTCGAGCAGTACTTC
.	.	TRBV6-5	TRBJ1-2	CASSLKTAGGYTF	TGTGCCAGCAGCCTAAAGACGGCGGGGGGCTACACCTTC
TRBD1	.	TRBV28	TRBJ1-2	CASSLMGTGLVEGYTF	TGTGCCAGCAGTTTAATGGGGACAGGGTTGGTTGAGGGCTACACCTTC
.	.	TRBV10-3	TRBJ2-2	CATTSGVNTGELFF	TGTGCCACAACATCGGGGGTGAACACCGGGGAGCTGTTTTTT
TRBD2	.	TRBV9	TRBJ2-5	CASSLGVAGGGQETQYF	TGTGCCAGCAGCCTAGGGGTAGCGGGAGGTGGCCAAGAGACCCAGTACTTC
TRBD1	.	TRBV6-2/TRBV6-3	TRBJ2-3	CASSYGRQGSTDTQYF	TGTGCCAGCAGTTACGGGAGACAGGGTAGCACAGATACGCAGTATTTT
.	.	TRBV18	TRBJ2-7	CASSPSGATLHEQYF	TGTGCCAGCTCCCCGAGTGGAGCAACCCTTCACGAGCAGTACTTC
TRBD1	.	TRBV7-3	TRBJ1-1	CASSSTGGHTEAFF	TGTGCCAGCAGCTCGACAGGGGGACACACTGAAGCTTTCTTT
TRBD2	once	TRBV9	TRBJ2-1	CASSVAVAGHNEQFF	TGTGCCAGCAGCGTAGCGGTAGCGGGACACAATGAGCAGTTCTTC
TRBD1	once	TRBV19	TRBJ2-7	CASSPEWARGRNEQYF	TGTGCCAGTAGTCCAGAGTGGGCCAGGGGGCGAAACGAGCAGTACTTC
.	once	TRBV6-5	TRBJ1-2	CASTTRGNYGYTF	TGTGCCAGCACCACCAGAGGGAACTATGGCTACACCTTC
.	.	TRBV5-1	TRBJ2-7	CASSLALQGDYEQYF	TGCGCCAGCAGCTTGGCACTACAGGGTGACTACGAGCAGTACTTC
.	.	TRBV13	TRBJ2-7	CASSSTNKGAYEQYF	TGTGCCAGCAGCTCGACGAACAAGGGGGCCTACGAGCAGTACTTC
.	.	TRBV5-6	TRBJ1-1	CASSLGGRRNTEAFF	TGTGCCAGCAGCTTGGGGGGGAGGAGGAACACTGAAGCTTTCTTT
TRBD1	.	TRBV9	TRBJ1-3	CASSGRDRSSGNTIYF	TGTGCCAGCAGCGGCCGGGACAGGAGCTCTGGAAACACCATATATTTT
.	.	TRBV7-9	TRBJ1-3	CASSVRGLTGNTIYF	TGTGCCAGCAGCGTGAGGGGACTTACTGGAAACACCATATATTTT
.	many	TRBV19	TRBJ1-3	CASATGSSGNTIYF	TGTGCCAGTGCGACCGGGAGCTCTGGAAACACCATATATTTT
TRBD1	few	TRBV30	TRBJ1-1	CAGDRVNTEAFF	TGTGCCGGCGACAGGGTGAACACTGAAGCTTTCTTT
.	.	TRBV18	TRBJ1-1	CASSLPTGGNTEAFF	TGTGCCAGCTCCCTACCGACAGGAGGGAACACTGAAGCTTTCTTT
.	.	TRBV19	TRBJ1-2	CASRNLRDYTF	TGTGCCAGTAGGAATCTACGTGACTACACCTTC
TRBD2	.	TRBV7-8	TRBJ2-3	CASSLWVRDYPGNTQYF	TGTGCCAGCAGCTTATGGGTCCGGGACTACCCGGGGAATACGCAGTATTTT
.	.	TRBV19	TRBJ2-7	CASSISYSYEQYF	TGTGCCAGTAGTATCTCCTACTCCTACGAGCAGTACTTC
TRBD2	once	TRBV5-1	TRBJ2-1	CASSLRLTSGVYNEQFF	TGCGCCAGCAGCTTGAGGCTGACTAGCGGGGTCTACAATGAGCAGTTCTTC
TRBD1	.	TRBV6-5	TRBJ1-1	CASSYSRTGGKAEAFF	TGTGCCAGCAGTTACTCTCGGACAGGGGGGAAGGCTGAAGCTTTCTTT
TRBD1	.	TRBV5-8	TRBJ1-4	CASSQDRGVATNEKLFF	TGTGCCAGCAGCCAGGACAGGGGAGTGGCGACTAATGAAAAACTGTTTTTT
TRBD1	.	TRBV28	TRBJ2-1	CASSLTGGRVEQFF	TGTGCCAGTAGCCTGACAGGGGGCAGGGTTGAGCAGTTCTTC
.	once	TRBV11-3	TRBJ2-3	CASSLGAGQNTDTQYF	TGTGCCAGCAGCCTGGGGGCGGGACAGAATACAGATACGCAGTATTTT
TRBD1	once	TRBV5-6	TRBJ2-7	CASSSPTGGYYEQYF	TGTGCCAGCAGCTCACCAACAGGGGGCTACTACGAGCAGTACTTC
.	.	TRBV29-1	TRBJ2-7	CSVRSSRGEQYF	TGCAGCGTCCGAAGTTCCCGCGGCGAGCAGTACTTC
TRBD1	.	TRBV6-5	TRBJ2-7	CASSKGQPLLGQYF	TGTGCCAGCAGCAAGGGACAGCCGCTTCTCGGGCAGTACTTC
TRBD1	few	TRBV2	TRBJ2-7	CASRRTGLSYEQYF	TGTGCCAGCAGGCGGACAGGCCTATCCTACGAGCAGTACTTC
TRBD2	.	TRBV6-6	TRBJ2-7	CASSNEATSGSYEQYF	TGTGCCAGCAGCAACGAGGCGACTAGCGGGAGTTACGAGCAGTACTTC
.	few	TRBV28	TRBJ1-2	CASNSGYGYTF	TGTGCCAGCAATTCAGGGTATGGCTACACCTTC
.	.	TRBV5-4	TRBJ1-1	CASSLGQALNTEAFF	TGTGCCAGCAGCTTGGGGCAGGCTTTAAACACTGAAGCTTTCTTT
.	once	TRBV10-3	TRBJ2-7	CAIRRTSYEQYF	TGTGCCATCAGGAGGACAAGCTACGAGCAGTACTTC
.	.	TRBV4-2	TRBJ2-3	CASSQDSADTQYF	TGTGCCAGCAGCCAAGATTCCGCAGATACGCAGTATTTT
TRBD2	.	TRBV5-1	TRBJ2-2	CASSSRTSGSRGELFF	TGCGCCAGCAGCTCAAGGACTAGCGGGTCCCGCGGGGAGCTGTTTTTT
.	.	TRBV27	TRBJ2-5	CASSKRQGETQYF	TGTGCCAGCAGTAAGAGGCAGGGAGAGACCCAGTACTTC
.	.	TRBV27	TRBJ1-2	CASSFQGSRLRGYTF	TGTGCCAGCAGTTTCCAGGGGTCGAGGTTACGGGGCTACACCTTC